This TCR beta chain derives from a study of T cells in Graves' hyperthyroidism and ophthalmopathy. Study conclusions and caveats: Among clonotypes expanded in thyroid above 0.001, most were also found in blood.

Germline V gives CDR1 MNHEY, CDR2 SMNVEV (reference sequence). The CDR3 runs 15 residues. V lost 4 bases to trimming and J lost 5 bases; unmatched junction nucleotides: 5. This clonotype appeared many times. Its specificity is unknown. What was amplified from RNA transcripts were TCR beta CDR3 regions. A set of HTBI primers served as the primers for a first-round RT-PCR of the TCR CDR3. TCRdb called the multiplex PCR reads again in MiXCR, with one record for every CDR3 protein. Of over 400,000 distinct CDR3 sequences in the sample, about 14% are singletons; the top ten hold over 10%. The TCR comes from a man aged 18 to 35 with Graves' ophthalmopathy. The sample taken for sequencing was blood. The V and J genes are TRBV27 and TRBJ2-1; 10 bases are shared with TRBD1. The CDR3 DNA sequence: TGTGCCAGCAGTTACGGACAGGGGGTCAACAATGAGCAGTTCTTC. Translated, it gives CASSYGQGVNNEQFF.